This TCR beta chain appears in the sequencing data of a study of cytomegalovirus exposure and HLA in healthy donors. Study-wide results and caveats: The dataset shows that most TCR sequences were rare, while some public TCRs occurred in many donors.

Germline values: CDR1 SNHLY, CDR2 FYNNEI. V shed 2 bases and J shed 5 bases, with 11 bases lying between them. This CDR3 contains 14 residues. With 60 Vbeta and 13 Jbeta primers, the PCR was carried out. TCRdb's table, derived via immunoSEQ multiplex PCR, lists solely in-frame clones and lacks some. The table has about 150,000 clones, 75% seen once. Regarding this clone: Antigen specificity is unknown.

The TCR comes from a man between 18 and 35 years old in good health and CMV-seronegative. The chain is built from TRBV2 and TRBJ2-3, with a possible D match to TRBD1 (5 bases). The source material was PBMCs. DNA of the CDR3: TGTGCCAGCAGTGAACAGGGCCCCAAAGATACGCAGTATTTT. It yields the protein CASSEQGPKDTQYF.